This T cell receptor beta chain was recovered during a study of control samples from healthy donors and cancer patients. Generated by immunoSEQ multiplex PCR, the TCRdb table keeps only in-frame clones and is missing some. The sample lists roughly 170,000 clones, around 93% occurring once. This clone was found once. The V gene lost 4 bases and the J gene lost 4 bases, with 25 bases spanning the gap. Germline V lookup: CDR1 LGHDT, CDR2 YNNKEL (reference sequence). This CDR3 contains 18 residues. The sequencing sample was made of blood. The rearrangement links TRBV3-1 (or the pseudogene TRBV3-2) to TRBJ1-1; perhaps TRBD1 as D (6 bases). This TCR was recovered from a man aged 18 to 29 in good health. The DNA for the CDR3 is TGTGCCAGCAGCCGGAAAGCAGACCCCAGGGGACGGGGCACTGAAGCTTTCTTT. It translates to CASSRKADPRGRGTEAFF.